This TCR beta chain was recorded in a study of control samples from healthy donors and cancer patients. Generated by immunoSEQ multiplex PCR, the TCRdb table keeps only in-frame clones and is missing some. The sample contains 75,000 to 100,000 clones, just over 85% of which appear only once. This TCR came from a man aged 30 to 39 in good health. Sequenced sample: blood.

The CDR3 spells CASSLTGNTEAFF. DNA of the CDR3: TGTGCCAGCAGTTTGACAGGGAACACTGAAGCTTTCTTT. The V and J genes are TRBV7-2 and TRBJ1-1; a possible D gene is TRBD1 (6 bases). With 6 bases removed from V and 1 base from J, the gap between germline ends came to 9 bases. CDR3 length equals 13 residues. CDR1 and CDR2 (germline): SGHTA, FQGNSA.